The 18 T cell receptor beta chains given below trace back to one sample, sequenced in a study of T cells in Graves' hyperthyroidism and ophthalmopathy. The investigators amplified TCR beta CDR3 regions from RNA transcripts. Researchers ran a first-round RT-PCR on the TCR CDR3 using the HTBI primer set. TCRdb re-derived calls from the multiplex PCR reads in MiXCR, one entry per CDR3 protein. The data hold about 590,000 distinct CDR3 sequences, with 15% to 17% observed a single time. The specimen sequenced was blood. Source of these receptors: a woman in her twenties or thirties with Graves' hyperthyroidism.

This clonotype was seen only a few times. This may arise from a read error, as a much more abundant clone is one base away. No conserved phenylalanine or tryptophan ends this CDR3, so it is likely a read error. V is TRBV11-3 and J is TRBJ1-1; D possibly corresponds to TRBD1 (6 bases). The germline CDR1 and CDR2 sequences are SGHNT and YENEEA. The CDR3 sequence is 14 residues long. The V end lost 5 bases, the J end lost 3 bases, and 13 bases lay between the germline ends. CDR3 region: CASSPGGADTEAFS. CDR3 nucleotides: TGTGCCAGCAGCCCTGGGGGGGCGGACACTGAAGCTTTCTCT.

This clonotype was detected ten times or more. The J gene is TRBJ2-1, the V gene TRBV4-2, with 8 bases lining up with TRBD2. Germline V lookup: CDR1 LGHNA, CDR2 YNFKEQ. This CDR3 has 15 amino acids. The V and J ends lost 3 bases and 6 bases, in that order; junction bases with no gene match: 7. The CDR3 reads CASSHTSGRLNEQFF. Here the CDR3 DNA reads TGTGCCAGCAGCCACACTAGCGGTCGTCTCAATGAGCAGTTCTTC.

This clonotype was observed at least ten times. The chain carries TRBV3-1 and TRBJ2-7, with 11 bases aligning to TRBD1. The germline V gene encodes CDR1 LGHDT and CDR2 YNNKEL (reference sequence). This CDR3 comprises 17 residues. V was clipped by 3 bases and J by 4 bases; unmatched bases: 11. The DNA for the CDR3 is TGTGCCAGCAGCCACTTCCTAGGGGACAGGGGGTTATACGAGCAGTACTTC. This encodes CASSHFLGDRGLYEQYF.

This clonotype has ten or more counts. The chain links TRBV27 to TRBJ1-1; D not certain. The germline V and J ends were trimmed by 5 bases and 0 bases, with 16 bases remaining between them. Germline values: CDR1 MNHEY, CDR2 SMNVEV (reference sequence). The CDR3 runs to 16 residues. The CDR3 sequence is CASSPYRGSLNTEAFF. The CDR3 bases are TGTGCCAGCAGTCCCTACCGTGGCAGTCTGAACACTGAAGCTTTCTTT.

With respect to this clonotype: A much larger clone sits a single nucleotide away, making a read error possible. The CDR3 is CAGSQVTSGTNNEQFF. The DNA of the CDR3 is TGTGCCGGCAGCCAGGTGACTAGCGGGACTAACAATGAGCAGTTCTTC. The chain joins TRBV3-1 to TRBJ2-1, with 11 bases matching TRBD2. Germline-derived CDR1 and CDR2 are LGHDT and YNNKEL (reference sequence). This CDR3 is 16 amino acids long.

This clonotype has a handful of counts. Given a much more abundant clone one base away, this may be a read error. The chain uses TRBV12-5 and TRBJ2-3; D is uncertain. V was trimmed by 6 bases and J by 5 bases, leaving 21 bases between them. This CDR3 contains 16 residues. Germline values: CDR1 LGHNT, CDR2 FRNRAP. The CDR3 protein is CASGPSFVELQDTQYF. The CDR3 DNA is TGTGCTAGTGGACCCTCATTTGTGGAGCTCCAAGATACGCAGTATTTT.

This clonotype was seen repeatedly, ten times or more. The V call is TRBV11-2, the J call TRBJ1-2; TRBD1 aligns across 8 bases. In germline, CDR1 is SGHAT, CDR2 FQNNGV. V lost 5 bases, J lost 5 bases, and 10 bases stayed unmatched. CDR3 length: 15 residues. CDR3: CASSRSGQGLYGYTF. The CDR3 DNA reads TGTGCCAGCAGCCGGTCTGGACAGGGATTATATGGCTACACCTTC.

V and J are TRBV29-1 and TRBJ1-2; 7 bases are a match to TRBD1. Germline trimming cut 6 bases from V and 3 bases from J; bases unmatched to any gene: 10. CDR1 is SQVTM, CDR2 ANQGSEA, per germline. This CDR3 has 14 amino acids. The CDR3 coding sequence is TGCAGCGTGCACACGACAGGGACACACTATGGCTACACCTTC. This encodes CSVHTTGTHYGYTF.

This clonotype was seen ten or more times. CDR3 in amino acids: CSARWSDYNEQFF. CDR3 nucleotide sequence: TGCAGTGCTAGGTGGTCCGACTACAATGAGCAGTTCTTC. The V and J genes are TRBV20-1 and TRBJ2-1; no clear D. Trimming took 3 bases from V and 3 from J, leaving 9 bases between them. The germline CDR1 and CDR2 sequences are DFQATT and SNEGSKA (reference sequence). CDR3 length equals 13 residues.

The table lists this clonotype with many counts. J is TRBJ2-7 and V is TRBV24-1; 7 bases line up with TRBD1. The germline CDR1 and CDR2 sequences are KGHDR and SFDVKD. The CDR3 runs to 16 residues. The junction had 10 bases not matched to a gene; V was cut back by 4 bases and J by 2 bases. The CDR3 protein is CATSDIGQEEPYEQYF. Written as DNA, the CDR3 is TGTGCCACCAGTGACATCGGACAGGAAGAACCCTACGAGCAGTACTTC.

The sample holds a few counts of this clonotype. The V and J genes are TRBV5-5 and TRBJ2-2; D might be TRBD1 (6 bases). The V and J ends lost 0 bases and 2 bases respectively, with 11 bases between them. This CDR3 spans 16 amino acids. Germline loops: CDR1 SGHKS, CDR2 YYEKEE (reference sequence). The DNA for the CDR3 is TGTGCCAGCAGCTTGGTATGGGACACCAACACCGGGGAGCTGTTTTTT. Translated: CASSLVWDTNTGELFF.

This clonotype was picked up a small number of times. The CDR3 spells CSVDPGVGYNEQFF. The CDR3 DNA reads TGCAGCGTTGACCCGGGAGTTGGCTACAATGAGCAGTTCTTC. V usage is TRBV29-1 and J usage is TRBJ2-1, with D perhaps matching TRBD2 (6 bases). The V end lost 3 bases, the J end lost 3 bases, and 12 bases lay between the germline ends. The CDR3 consists of 14 residues. Germline V gene data show CDR1 as SQVTM and CDR2 as ANQGSEA.

This clonotype occurred many times. This rearrangement joins TRBV10-3 to TRBJ2-3; the match to TRBD2 covers 9 bases. V shed 4 bases, J shed 4 bases, and the junction held 18 bases outside the gene matches. The V gene's germline CDR1 is ENHRY and CDR2 SYGVKD. The CDR3 is 19 residues long. Written as DNA, the CDR3 is TGTGCCATCAGTGTTGGGGCTAGCGGGACCCTTGGGGAGGCAGATACGCAGTATTTT. Translation gives CAISVGASGTLGEADTQYF.

This chain links TRBV27 with TRBJ1-1, with D possibly being TRBD1 (5 bases). The CDR3 loop spans 14 amino acids. Germline loops: CDR1 MNHEY, CDR2 SMNVEV (reference sequence). V lost 0 bases and J lost 7, with 12 bases in between. The CDR3 DNA sequence: TGTGCCAGCAGTTTATCCTCCGGGACGGGTGAAGCTTTCTTT. Translation: CASSLSSGTGEAFF.

This chain uses TRBV6-6 with TRBJ2-7; 8 bases agree with TRBD1. The CDR3 length is 17 residues. Per germline, CDR1 MNHNY and CDR2 SVGAGI (reference sequence). Germline trimming cut 0 bases from V and 3 bases from J; bases unmatched to any gene: 10. CDR3 sequence: CASSYSNPGQGRYEQYF. The CDR3 DNA reads TGTGCCAGCAGTTACTCGAACCCCGGACAGGGTCGCTACGAGCAGTACTTC.

In its sample, this clonotype was seen a few times. The chain has TRBV27 and TRBJ1-5; no definite D call. CDR3 length: 15 residues. Germline-derived CDR1 and CDR2 are MNHEY and SMNVEV (reference sequence). The V end was cut by 6 bases, the J end by 4 bases, with 16 bases between. The CDR3 DNA is TGTGCCAGCAGACTGATTGCGGCGCCTAATCAGCCCCAGCATTTT. This gives the protein CASRLIAAPNQPQHF.

The V call is TRBV5-6, the J call TRBJ2-3; no clear D gene. From germline, CDR1 is SGHDT and CDR2 YYEEEE. The V and J ends lost 0 bases and 0 bases respectively, with 23 bases between them. This CDR3 has 20 residues. In DNA, the CDR3 is TGTGCCAGCAGCTTGGACCCCCCGAGTGGGTCCCTTTCAAGCACAGATACGCAGTATTTT. As protein: CASSLDPPSGSLSSTDTQYF.

This clonotype was seen only a few times. The rearrangement uses TRBV29-1 and TRBJ2-2; 7 positions match TRBD1. From germline, CDR1 is SQVTM and CDR2 ANQGSEA. There are 16 residues in the CDR3. The J segment lost 1 base and the V segment lost 6 bases, leaving 11 bases of the junction unmatched. The CDR3 protein is CSVRQGVGGNTGELFF. The DNA of the CDR3 is TGCAGCGTGAGACAGGGTGTAGGCGGGAACACCGGGGAGCTGTTTTTT.